One sample yielded the 11 T cell receptor beta chains listed below, sequenced in a study of cytomegalovirus exposure and HLA in healthy donors. With 60 Vbeta and 13 Jbeta primers, the PCR was carried out. The data were produced by immunoSEQ multiplex PCR, yet TCRdb's version contains in-frame clones alone and is incomplete. The sample includes approximately 150,000 clones, roughly 85% of them seen just once. Sequencing was carried out using PBMCs. These receptors all stem from a man younger than 45 in good health and CMV-seropositive.

This chain joins TRBV7-3 and TRBJ2-1, with TRBD1 as a possible D gene (7 bases). The CDR3 loop spans 17 amino acids. V shed 2 bases and J shed 0 bases, with 14 bases lying between them. Germline V lookup: CDR1 SGHTA, CDR2 FQGTGA. The CDR3 DNA sequence: TGTGCCAGCAGCTTAGGGGGGACAGCCGCCTCCTACAATGAGCAGTTCTTC. Translating gives CASSLGGTAASYNEQFF.

This sequence joins TRBV7-9 and TRBJ1-1; 7 nucleotides align to TRBD1. The V segment lost 5 bases and the J segment 1 base; nucleotides outside the gene matches: 13. Germline V gives CDR1 SEHNR, CDR2 FQNEAQ (reference sequence). There are 17 residues in the CDR3. CDR3 DNA sequence: TGTGCCAGCAGCCGTTTACACGTCCGGGACAGGAACACTGAAGCTTTCTTT. Translated: CASSRLHVRDRNTEAFF.

V and J are TRBV6-5 and TRBJ2-5; TRBD1 matches 7 bases. Germline CDR1 and CDR2: MNHEY and SVGAGI. This CDR3 contains 15 residues. V lost 1 base, J lost 4 bases, and 6 bases stayed unmatched. The CDR3 is CASSYLQGPGETQYF. The DNA of the CDR3 is TGTGCCAGCAGTTACTTACAGGGGCCGGGAGAGACCCAGTACTTC.

The chain recombines TRBV7-9 with TRBJ2-6; D unresolved. This CDR3 has 13 amino acids. Per the germline V gene, CDR1 is SEHNR and CDR2 is FQNEAQ (reference sequence). The V and J ends lost 11 bases and 0 bases respectively, with 8 bases between them. This CDR3 reads CACEVSGANVLTF. In nucleotides, the CDR3 is TGTGCCTGCGAAGTCTCTGGGGCCAACGTCCTGACTTTC. The entire variable domain, with the rest obtained from reference TRBV7-9 and TRBJ2-6, is as follows: DTGVSQNPRHKITKRGQNVTFRCDPISEHNRLYWYRQTLGQGPEFLTYFQNEAQLEKSRLLSDRFSAERPKGSFSTLEIQRTEQGDSAMYLCACEVSGANVLTFGAGSRLTVL.

CDR3 in amino acids: CASSRPPRGPETQYF. CDR3 bases: TGTGCCAGCAGCCGCCCGCCGCGGGGACCGGAGACCCAGTACTTC. V is TRBV11-3 and J is TRBJ2-5; the D gene is possibly TRBD2 (6 bases). The CDR3 is 15 residues long. Trimming removed 5 bases from V and 5 bases from J, with 18 bases in between. Germline lookup yields CDR1 SGHNT and CDR2 YENEEA.

The genes are TRBV6-5 and TRBJ1-2, with D possibly being TRBD1 (6 bases). V lost 0 bases and J lost 6, with 14 bases in between. Germline V CDR1 and CDR2: MNHEY, SVGAGI. The CDR3 length is 15 residues. The CDR3 here is CASSYSRGGANGYTF. CDR3 DNA sequence: TGTGCCAGCAGTTACTCCCGGGGGGGGGCTAATGGCTACACCTTC.

The CDR3 spells CASSSRQGANEQYV. The CDR3 nucleotides read TGTGCCAGCAGTTCTCGACAGGGGGCCAACGAGCAGTACGTC. V and J are TRBV27 and TRBJ2-7; 10 bases fit TRBD1. This CDR3 region has 14 residues. The trim removed 4 bases at V and 5 bases at J, leaving 5 bases unmatched. CDR1 and CDR2 from the germline V gene are MNHEY and SMNVEV (reference sequence).

The chain links TRBV5-1 to TRBJ2-1; the match to TRBD1 covers 9 bases. Trimming cost V 10 bases and J 9 bases; bases outside gene matches: 11. CDR1 SGHRS and CDR2 YFSETQ come from the germline V gene. The CDR3 has 13 residues. CDR3 amino acids: CAAAWGTGSEQFF. The CDR3 DNA reads as TGCGCCGCAGCTTGGGGGACAGGGAGTGAGCAGTTCTTC.

The CDR3 DNA follows: TGTGCCAGTAGTATAGGGGGGCAGGGGGCGAATGAGCAGTTCTTC. Translated, it gives CASSIGGQGANEQFF. The chain joins TRBV19 to TRBJ2-1, with 8 positions matching TRBD1. Trimming took 1 base from V and 7 from J; bases not matched to a gene: 6. Per the germline V gene, CDR1 is LNHDA and CDR2 is SQIVND (reference sequence). There are 15 residues in the CDR3.

This clone was observed once. The chain is built from TRBV5-1 and TRBJ2-1; D may be TRBD1 (5 bases). Trimming cost V 0 bases and J 1 base, with 8 bases left between them. CDR1 and CDR2 (germline): SGHRS, YFSETQ. The CDR3 is 15 residues long. CDR3 nucleotide sequence: TGCGCCAGCAGCTTGGGGGGCGGTTCCTACAATGAGCAGTTCTTC. It codes for CASSLGGGSYNEQFF.

J is TRBJ1-3 and V is TRBV7-2; D ambiguous. The CDR3 is made up of 14 amino acids. CDR1 SGHTA and CDR2 FQGNSA come from the germline V gene. V lost 4 bases to trimming and J lost 7 bases, with 14 bases between them. Written as DNA, the CDR3 is TGTGCCAGCAGCTCCCCGGGAAGGTTCAACACCATATATTTT. Translated, it gives CASSSPGRFNTIYF. Combining the CDR3 with reference TRBV7-2 and TRBJ1-3 gives the whole variable domain GAGVSQSPSNKVTEKGKDVELRCDPISGHTALYWYRQSLGQGLEFLIYFQGNSAPDKSGLPSDRFSAERTGGSVSTLTIQRTQQEDSAVYLCASSSPGRFNTIYFGEGSWLTVV.